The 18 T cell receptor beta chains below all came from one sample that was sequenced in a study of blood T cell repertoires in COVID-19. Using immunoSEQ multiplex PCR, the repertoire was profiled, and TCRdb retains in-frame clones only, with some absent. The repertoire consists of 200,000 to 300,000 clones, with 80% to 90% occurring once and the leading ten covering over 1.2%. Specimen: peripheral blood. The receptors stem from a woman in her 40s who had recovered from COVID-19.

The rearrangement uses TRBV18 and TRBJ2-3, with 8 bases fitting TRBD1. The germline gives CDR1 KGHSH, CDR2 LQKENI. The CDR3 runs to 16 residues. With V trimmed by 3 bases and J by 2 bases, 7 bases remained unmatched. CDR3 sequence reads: CASSPGTGLITDTQYF. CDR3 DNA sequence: TGTGCCAGCTCACCCGGGACAGGCCTTATCACAGATACGCAGTATTTT.

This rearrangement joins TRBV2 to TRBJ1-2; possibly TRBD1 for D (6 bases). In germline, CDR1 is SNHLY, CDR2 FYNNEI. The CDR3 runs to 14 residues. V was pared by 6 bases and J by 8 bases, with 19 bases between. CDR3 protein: CASSPSGGAGGYTF. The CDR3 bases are TGTGCCAGCAGCCCCTCGGGGGGCGCGGGGGGCTACACCTTC. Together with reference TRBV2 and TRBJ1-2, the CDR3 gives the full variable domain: EPEVTQTPSHQVTQMGQEVILRCVPISNHLYFYWYRQILGQKVEFLVSFYNNEISEKSEIFDDQFSVERPDGSNFTLKIRSTKLEDSAMYFCASSPSGGAGGYTFGSGTRLTVV.

Here the CDR3 reads CASSNGPGLYEQYF. CDR3 DNA: TGTGCCAGCTCCAACGGGCCGGGACTCTACGAGCAGTACTTC. J is TRBJ2-7 and V is TRBV18; D is perhaps TRBD2 (6 bases). Trimming pared 6 bases from V and 3 bases from J, leaving 15 bases between. Germline loops: CDR1 KGHSH, CDR2 LQKENI. There are 14 residues in the CDR3.

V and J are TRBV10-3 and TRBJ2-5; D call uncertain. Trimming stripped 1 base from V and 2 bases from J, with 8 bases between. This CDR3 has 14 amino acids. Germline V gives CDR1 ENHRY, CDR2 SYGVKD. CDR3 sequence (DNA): TGTGCCATCAGTGAGTGGAGCTCTCAAGAGACCCAGTACTTC. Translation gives CAISEWSSQETQYF.

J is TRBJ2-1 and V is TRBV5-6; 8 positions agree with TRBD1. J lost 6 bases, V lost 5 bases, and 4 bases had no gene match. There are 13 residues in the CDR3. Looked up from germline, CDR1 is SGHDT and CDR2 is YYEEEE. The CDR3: CASSMGTGNEQFF. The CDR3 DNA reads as TGTGCCAGCAGTATGGGGACAGGCAATGAGCAGTTCTTC.

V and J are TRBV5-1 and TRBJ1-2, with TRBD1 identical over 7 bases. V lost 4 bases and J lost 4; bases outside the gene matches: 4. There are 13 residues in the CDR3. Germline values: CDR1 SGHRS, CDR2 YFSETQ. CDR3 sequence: CASSPGQPYGYTF. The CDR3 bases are TGCGCCAGCAGCCCGGGACAGCCCTATGGCTACACCTTC.

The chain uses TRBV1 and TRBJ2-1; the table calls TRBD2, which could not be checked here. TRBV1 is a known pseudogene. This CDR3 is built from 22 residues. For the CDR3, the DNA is TGCACCAGCAGTCCTAAACATTTTTATTTAGCGGGGGGGCCTATTTCCTACAATGAGCAGTTCTTC. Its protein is CTSSPKHFYLAGGPISYNEQFF.

The CDR3 region is CASSVDLASGPREQYF. The CDR3 nucleotides are TGTGCCAGCAGCGTAGATTTGGCTAGCGGTCCTAGAGAGCAGTACTTC. The chain links TRBV9 to TRBJ2-7; 7 bases are shared with TRBD2. This CDR3 has 16 amino acids. J gave up 7 bases and V 0 bases, and 13 bases lay outside the gene matches. Germline CDR1 is SGDLS and CDR2 is YYNGEE.

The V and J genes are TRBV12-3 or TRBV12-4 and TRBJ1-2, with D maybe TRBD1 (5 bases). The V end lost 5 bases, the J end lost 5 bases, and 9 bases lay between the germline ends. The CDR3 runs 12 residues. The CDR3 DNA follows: TGTGCCAGCAGTACCGGGACTTATGGCTACACCTTC. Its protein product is CASSTGTYGYTF.

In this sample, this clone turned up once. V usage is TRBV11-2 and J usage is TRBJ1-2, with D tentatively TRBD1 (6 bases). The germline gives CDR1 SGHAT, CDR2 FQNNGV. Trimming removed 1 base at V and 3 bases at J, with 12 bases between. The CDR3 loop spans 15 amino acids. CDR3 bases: TGTGCCAGCAGCTTAGGCGGGGGGCGCGACTATGGCTACACCTTC. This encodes CASSLGGGRDYGYTF. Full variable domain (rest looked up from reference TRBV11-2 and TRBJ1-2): EAGVAQSPRYKIIEKRQSVAFWCNPISGHATLYWYQQILGQGPKLLIQFQNNGVVDDSQLPKDRFSAERLKGVDSTLKIQPAKLEDSAVYLCASSLGGGRDYGYTFGSGTRLTVV.

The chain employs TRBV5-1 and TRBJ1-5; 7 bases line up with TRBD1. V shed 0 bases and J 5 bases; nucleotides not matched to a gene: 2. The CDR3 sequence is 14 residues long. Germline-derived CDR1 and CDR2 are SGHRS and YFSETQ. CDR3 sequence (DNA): TGCGCCAGCAGCTTGGAAGGGGGCTATCAGCCCCAGCATTTT. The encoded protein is CASSLEGGYQPQHF.

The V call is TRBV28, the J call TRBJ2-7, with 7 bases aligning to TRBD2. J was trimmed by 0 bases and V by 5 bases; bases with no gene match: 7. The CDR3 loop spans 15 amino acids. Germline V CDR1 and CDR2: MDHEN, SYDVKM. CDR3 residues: CASSTQGGGSYEQYF. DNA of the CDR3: TGTGCCAGCAGTACTCAGGGCGGGGGCTCCTACGAGCAGTACTTC.

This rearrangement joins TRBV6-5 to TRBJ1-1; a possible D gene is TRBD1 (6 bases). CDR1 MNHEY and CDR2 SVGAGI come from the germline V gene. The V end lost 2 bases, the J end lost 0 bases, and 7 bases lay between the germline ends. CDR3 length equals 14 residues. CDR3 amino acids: CASSYGQLNTEAFF. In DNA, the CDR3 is TGTGCCAGCAGTTACGGACAGCTGAACACTGAAGCTTTCTTT.

The CDR3 spells CAWSVLSGDQPQHF. CDR3 DNA sequence: TGTGCCTGGAGTGTACTTTCGGGGGATCAGCCCCAGCATTTT. The chain joins TRBV30 to TRBJ1-5, with TRBD1 as a possible D gene (5 bases). Looked up from germline, CDR1 is GTSNPN and CDR2 is SVGIG (reference sequence). This CDR3 has 14 amino acids. V lost 0 bases to trimming and J lost 5 bases, with 11 bases between them. Looking up the rest from reference TRBV30 and TRBJ1-5 gives the full variable domain: SQTIHQWPATLVQPVGSPLSLECTVEGTSNPNLYWYRQAAGRGLQLLFYSVGIGQISSEVPQNLSASRPQDRQFILSSKKLLLSDSGFYLCAWSVLSGDQPQHFGDGTRLSIL.

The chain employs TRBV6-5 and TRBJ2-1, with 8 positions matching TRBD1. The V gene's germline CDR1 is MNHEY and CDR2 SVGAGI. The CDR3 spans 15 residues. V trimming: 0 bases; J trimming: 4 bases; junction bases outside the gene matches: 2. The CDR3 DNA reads TGTGCCAGCAGTTACTCCACAGGGGGTTACAATGAGCAGTTCTTC. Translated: CASSYSTGGYNEQFF.

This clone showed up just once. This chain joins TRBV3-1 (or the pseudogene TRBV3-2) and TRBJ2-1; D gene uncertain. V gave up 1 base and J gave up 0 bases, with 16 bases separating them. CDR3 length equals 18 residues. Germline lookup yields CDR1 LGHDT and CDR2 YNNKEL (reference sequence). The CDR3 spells CASSQGWAKGSSYNEQFF. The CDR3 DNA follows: TGTGCCAGCAGCCAAGGTTGGGCCAAAGGTAGCTCCTACAATGAGCAGTTCTTC.

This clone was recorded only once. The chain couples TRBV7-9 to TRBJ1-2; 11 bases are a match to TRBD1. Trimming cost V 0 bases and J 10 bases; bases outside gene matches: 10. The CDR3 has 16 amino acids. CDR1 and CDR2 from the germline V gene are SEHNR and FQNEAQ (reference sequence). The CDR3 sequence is CASSLAQSGTGGYYTF. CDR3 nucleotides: TGTGCCAGCAGCTTAGCCCAGTCCGGGACAGGGGGGTACTACACCTTC.

The CDR3 here is CASSLERTFFHEQYF. The CDR3 DNA follows: TGCGCCAGCAGCTTGGAGAGGACATTTTTCCACGAGCAGTACTTC. The chain employs TRBV5-1 and TRBJ2-7; maybe TRBD1 (5 bases). V lost 0 bases and J 5 bases, leaving 15 bases between the germline ends. Germline lookup yields CDR1 SGHRS and CDR2 YFSETQ. This CDR3 has 15 residues.